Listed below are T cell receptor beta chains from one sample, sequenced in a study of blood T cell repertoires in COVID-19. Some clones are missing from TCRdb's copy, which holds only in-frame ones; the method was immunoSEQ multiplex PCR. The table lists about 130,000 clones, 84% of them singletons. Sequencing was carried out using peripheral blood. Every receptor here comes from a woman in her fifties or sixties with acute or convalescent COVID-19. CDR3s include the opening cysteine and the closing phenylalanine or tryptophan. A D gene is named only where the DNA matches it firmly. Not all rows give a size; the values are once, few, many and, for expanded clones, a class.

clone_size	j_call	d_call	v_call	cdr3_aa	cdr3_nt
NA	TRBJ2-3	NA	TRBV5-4	CASSLDPEATQYF	TGTGCCAGCAGCCTGGATCCCGAGGCTACGCAGTATTTT
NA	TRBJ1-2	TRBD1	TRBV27	CASLDRGGYTF	TGTGCCAGTTTAGACAGGGGTGGCTACACCTTC
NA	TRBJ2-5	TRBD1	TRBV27	CASSFSYRQGQETQYF	TGTGCCAGCAGTTTTTCCTACCGACAGGGACAAGAGACCCAGTACTTC
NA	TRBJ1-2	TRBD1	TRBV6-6	CASSSDTGVRGYTF	TGTGCCAGCAGTTCGGACACAGGGGTTAGGGGCTACACCTTC
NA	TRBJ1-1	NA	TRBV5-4	CASSFRGNTEAFF	TGTGCCAGCAGCTTCAGGGGGAACACTGAAGCTTTCTTT
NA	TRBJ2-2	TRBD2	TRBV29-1	CSVQGLAGAGELFF	TGCAGCGTCCAGGGACTAGCGGGGGCCGGGGAGCTGTTTTTT
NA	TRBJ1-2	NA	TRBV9	CASSVDPIVEERGGAYGYTF	TGTGCCAGCAGCGTAGATCCTATTGTGGAGGAGAGGGGAGGCGCCTATGGCTACACCTTC
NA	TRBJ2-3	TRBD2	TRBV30	CAWSGYGGITDTQYF	TGTGCCTGGAGTGGCTACGGGGGGATCACAGATACGCAGTATTTT
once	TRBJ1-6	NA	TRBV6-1	CASSDGPTNSPLHF	TGTGCCAGCAGTGATGGGCCGACGAATTCACCCCTCCACTTT
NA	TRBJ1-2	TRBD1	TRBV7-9	CASSLGTGFGYTF	TGTGCCAGCAGCTTAGGGACAGGGTTTGGCTACACCTTC
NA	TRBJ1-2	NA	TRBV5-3	CARSFSYGYTF	TGTGCCAGAAGCTTCAGCTATGGCTACACCTTC
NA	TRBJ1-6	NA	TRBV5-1	CASSLAEDSPLHF	TGCGCCAGCAGCTTGGCCGAGGATTCACCCCTCCACTTT
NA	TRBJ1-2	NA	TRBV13	CASSFGANYGYTF	TGTGCCAGCAGCTTCGGAGCTAACTATGGCTACACCTTC
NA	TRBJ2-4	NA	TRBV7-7	CASSLELRAKNIQYF	TGTGCCAGCAGCCTTGAACTCCGAGCCAAAAACATTCAGTACTTC
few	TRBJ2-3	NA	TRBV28	CASSFFRDDTQYF	TGTGCCAGCAGTTTTTTCAGGGATGATACGCAGTATTTT
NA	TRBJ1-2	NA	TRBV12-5	CASGLTSNYGYTF	TGTGCTAGTGGTTTGACATCGAACTATGGCTACACCTTC
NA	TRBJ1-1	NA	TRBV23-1	CASSQSGSRDTEAFF	TGCGCCAGCAGTCAATCTGGCAGTCGGGACACTGAAGCTTTCTTT
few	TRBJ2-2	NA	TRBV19	CASTLGQTNTGELFF	TGTGCCAGTACCCTAGGACAGACGAACACCGGGGAGCTGTTTTTT
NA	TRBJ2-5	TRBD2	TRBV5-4	CASRQTSEGETQYF	TGTGCCAGCAGGCAAACTAGCGAGGGAGAGACCCAGTACTTC
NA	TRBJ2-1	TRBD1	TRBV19	CASKGQGYSEQFF	TGTGCCAGTAAGGGACAGGGATACAGTGAGCAGTTCTTC
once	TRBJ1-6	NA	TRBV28	CASSSPPGEAPLHF	TGTGCCAGCAGTTCTCCCCCTGGCGAGGCACCCCTCCACTTT
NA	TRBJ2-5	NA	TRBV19	CASSMTQVPQYF	TGTGCCAGTAGTATGACCCAGGTCCCCCAGTACTTC